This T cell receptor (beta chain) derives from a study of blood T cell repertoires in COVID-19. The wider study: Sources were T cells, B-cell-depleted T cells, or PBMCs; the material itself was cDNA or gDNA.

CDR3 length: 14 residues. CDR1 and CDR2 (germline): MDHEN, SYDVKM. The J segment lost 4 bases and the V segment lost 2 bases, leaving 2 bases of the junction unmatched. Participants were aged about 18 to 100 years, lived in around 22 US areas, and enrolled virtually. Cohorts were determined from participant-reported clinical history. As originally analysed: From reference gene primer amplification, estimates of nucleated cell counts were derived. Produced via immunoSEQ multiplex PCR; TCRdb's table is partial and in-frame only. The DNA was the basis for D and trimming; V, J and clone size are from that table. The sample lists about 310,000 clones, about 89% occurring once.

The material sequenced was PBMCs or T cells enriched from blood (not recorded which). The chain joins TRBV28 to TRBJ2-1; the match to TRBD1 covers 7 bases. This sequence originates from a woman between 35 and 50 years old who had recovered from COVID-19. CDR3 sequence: CASSLEGQYNEQFF. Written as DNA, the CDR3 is TGTGCCAGCAGTTTAGAGGGACAGTACAATGAGCAGTTCTTC.